This is a list of T cell receptor beta chains from one sample in a study of T cell changes during pregnancy in multiple sclerosis. TCRdb keeps only in-frame clones here, not all; method: immunoSEQ multiplex PCR. The table has roughly 100,000 clones, 90% seen once. The material sequenced was peripheral blood, taken in the second trimester of pregnancy. The origin of the receptors is a female donor in good health, enrolled as a control in a pregnancy study. The CDR3 runs from the conserved cysteine through the conserved F or W. The order of the fields is V gene, CDR3 length, D gene, clone size, J gene, CDR3 DNA, CDR3 protein. D genes are given only for firm matches. Expanded clones are given a class, and other clones once, few, many or no size at all.

V gene: TRBV16; CDR3 length: 13; D gene: -; clone size: -; J gene: TRBJ1-1; CDR3 DNA: TGTGCCAGCAGCCAGGGCACAATCGCTGAAGCTTTCTTT; CDR3 protein: CASSQGTIAEAFF
V gene: TRBV9; CDR3 length: 13; D gene: -; clone size: -; J gene: TRBJ2-5; CDR3 DNA: TGTGCCAGCAGCGGGGACAACCAAGAGACCCAGTACTTC; CDR3 protein: CASSGDNQETQYF
V gene: TRBV10-1; CDR3 length: 14; D gene: TRBD1; clone size: few; J gene: TRBJ1-5; CDR3 DNA: TGCGCCAGCAGTGAGTCAACAGGGGATCAGCCCCAGCATTTT; CDR3 protein: CASSESTGDQPQHF
V gene: TRBV29-1; CDR3 length: 16; D gene: TRBD1; clone size: -; J gene: TRBJ2-1; CDR3 DNA: TGCAGCGTTGGAGGCGAGGGCAGGGGGATAGTTAGTGAGCAGTTCTTC; CDR3 protein: CSVGGEGRGIVSEQFF
V gene: TRBV5-4; CDR3 length: 16; D gene: TRBD1; clone size: -; J gene: TRBJ1-1; CDR3 DNA: TGTGCCAGCAGCTTGAAGAGGGGGCAGGGGGACACTGAAGCTTTCTTT; CDR3 protein: CASSLKRGQGDTEAFF
V gene: TRBV13; CDR3 length: 13; D gene: TRBD1; clone size: -; J gene: TRBJ2-3; CDR3 DNA: TGTGCCAGCAGCCCGGGACAGACAGATACGCAGTATTTT; CDR3 protein: CASSPGQTDTQYF
V gene: TRBV19; CDR3 length: 15; D gene: -; clone size: -; J gene: TRBJ2-2; CDR3 DNA: TGTGCCAGTAGCCGACAGATATCGAACACCGGGGAGCTGTTTTTT; CDR3 protein: CASSRQISNTGELFF
V gene: TRBV19; CDR3 length: 16; D gene: -; clone size: -; J gene: TRBJ1-1; CDR3 DNA: TGTGCCAGTGCACCCCGCCGGGACACGGTCAACACTGAAGCTTTCTTT; CDR3 protein: CASAPRRDTVNTEAFF
V gene: TRBV7-9; CDR3 length: 13; D gene: -; clone size: -; J gene: TRBJ1-2; CDR3 DNA: TGTGCCAGCACCCCTCCCCGGTTCGCTGGCTACACCTTC; CDR3 protein: CASTPPRFAGYTF
V gene: TRBV27; CDR3 length: 15; D gene: TRBD1; clone size: -; J gene: TRBJ2-7; CDR3 DNA: TGTGCCAGCAGTTTCCGGGACAGGCGGTCCAACGAGCAGTACTTC; CDR3 protein: CASSFRDRRSNEQYF
V gene: TRBV7-2; CDR3 length: 19; D gene: TRBD2; clone size: once; J gene: TRBJ2-7; CDR3 DNA: TGTGCCAGCAGCTTAGAGTCTGGCGGGAGGGCCTCCGGCTCCTACGAGCAGTACTTC; CDR3 protein: CASSLESGGRASGSYEQYF
V gene: TRBV2; CDR3 length: 14; D gene: -; clone size: -; J gene: TRBJ2-7; CDR3 DNA: TGTGCCAGCAGTGAACAGGGGATATTATACGAGCAGTACTTC; CDR3 protein: CASSEQGILYEQYF
V gene: TRBV10-1; CDR3 length: 14; D gene: -; clone size: -; J gene: TRBJ2-2; CDR3 DNA: TGCGCCAGCAGTGGATTGACAGGAACCGGGGAGCTGTTTTTT; CDR3 protein: CASSGLTGTGELFF
V gene: TRBV4-2; CDR3 length: 15; D gene: TRBD1; clone size: -; J gene: TRBJ1-6; CDR3 DNA: TGTGCCAGCAGCCAGGGGACAGGGCTTAATTCACCCCTCCACTTT; CDR3 protein: CASSQGTGLNSPLHF
V gene: TRBV6-6; CDR3 length: 12; D gene: TRBD1; clone size: once; J gene: TRBJ2-7; CDR3 DNA: TGTGCCAGCAGTATCGACAGGGGCGAGCAGTACTTC; CDR3 protein: CASSIDRGEQYF
V gene: TRBV25-1; CDR3 length: 15; D gene: TRBD1; clone size: -; J gene: TRBJ2-1; CDR3 DNA: TGTGCCAGCAGTGAATTGGACAGGGACTCAACCGAGCAGTTCTTC; CDR3 protein: CASSELDRDSTEQFF
V gene: TRBV7-9; CDR3 length: 14; D gene: -; clone size: -; J gene: TRBJ1-2; CDR3 DNA: TGTGCCAGCAGCTTACAGGGGTCTAACTATGGCTACACCTTC; CDR3 protein: CASSLQGSNYGYTF
V gene: TRBV9; CDR3 length: 15; D gene: TRBD1; clone size: -; J gene: TRBJ1-1; CDR3 DNA: TGTGCCAGCAGCGCACGGGGGACAGGATACACTGAAGCTTTCTTT; CDR3 protein: CASSARGTGYTEAFF
V gene: TRBV29-1; CDR3 length: 14; D gene: TRBD2; clone size: -; J gene: TRBJ2-7; CDR3 DNA: TGCAGCGTCGGACTAGCGGGAGGGCCCGGCGAGCAGTACTTC; CDR3 protein: CSVGLAGGPGEQYF
V gene: TRBV2; CDR3 length: 16; D gene: -; clone size: -; J gene: TRBJ2-1; CDR3 DNA: TGTGCCAGCAGTGAGCAGGCGGGACTCTCCTACAATGAGCAGTTCTTC; CDR3 protein: CASSEQAGLSYNEQFF
V gene: TRBV2; CDR3 length: 18; D gene: TRBD2; clone size: -; J gene: TRBJ2-3; CDR3 DNA: TGTGCCAGCAGCCGGGGGACTAGCGGACCCCCTAGCACAGATACGCAGTATTTT; CDR3 protein: CASSRGTSGPPSTDTQYF
V gene: TRBV13; CDR3 length: 12; D gene: -; clone size: -; J gene: TRBJ1-1; CDR3 DNA: TGTGCCAGCAGCTTACGTAACACTGAAGCTTTCTTT; CDR3 protein: CASSLRNTEAFF
V gene: TRBV2; CDR3 length: 14; D gene: TRBD1; clone size: -; J gene: TRBJ1-2; CDR3 DNA: TGTGCCAGCAGTCCAAAGGTCCAGGGGGGTGGCTACACCTTC; CDR3 protein: CASSPKVQGGGYTF
V gene: TRBV18; CDR3 length: 14; D gene: TRBD1; clone size: -; J gene: TRBJ2-7; CDR3 DNA: TGTGCCAGCTCTATGGACAGGGGTTACTACGAGCAGTACTTC; CDR3 protein: CASSMDRGYYEQYF
V gene: TRBV7-9; CDR3 length: 13; D gene: TRBD1; clone size: -; J gene: TRBJ1-4; CDR3 DNA: TGTGCCACCACAGACAGGGACAAAGAAAAACTGTTTTTT; CDR3 protein: CATTDRDKEKLFF
V gene: TRBV5-8; CDR3 length: 15; D gene: -; clone size: -; J gene: TRBJ2-3; CDR3 DNA: TGTGCCAGCAGCTTGGTATCACTTATCACAGATACGCAGTATTTT; CDR3 protein: CASSLVSLITDTQYF
V gene: TRBV28; CDR3 length: 14; D gene: TRBD2; clone size: -; J gene: TRBJ2-1; CDR3 DNA: TGTGCCAGCAGTTTGCCTAGCGGAAACAATGAGCAGTTCTTC; CDR3 protein: CASSLPSGNNEQFF
V gene: TRBV6-5; CDR3 length: 15; D gene: -; clone size: -; J gene: TRBJ1-3; CDR3 DNA: TGTGCCAGCAGTTACGGGACAAACTCTGGAAACACCATATATTTT; CDR3 protein: CASSYGTNSGNTIYF
V gene: TRBV5-4; CDR3 length: 12; D gene: -; clone size: -; J gene: TRBJ1-1; CDR3 DNA: TGTGCCAGCAGCTTTGGGGGGGCACTGGCTTTCTTT; CDR3 protein: CASSFGGALAFF
V gene: TRBV27; CDR3 length: 12; D gene: -; clone size: -; J gene: TRBJ2-3; CDR3 DNA: TGTGCCAGCAGCCGAGTTCCAGATACGCAGTATTTT; CDR3 protein: CASSRVPDTQYF
V gene: TRBV19; CDR3 length: 15; D gene: TRBD1; clone size: -; J gene: TRBJ2-5; CDR3 DNA: TGTGCCAGTAGTGGGACCGGGACAGGGGAAGAGACCCAGTACTTC; CDR3 protein: CASSGTGTGEETQYF
V gene: TRBV28; CDR3 length: 14; D gene: TRBD1; clone size: -; J gene: TRBJ1-2; CDR3 DNA: TGTGCCAGCAGTACCGGACAGGGGTACTATGGCTACACCTTC; CDR3 protein: CASSTGQGYYGYTF